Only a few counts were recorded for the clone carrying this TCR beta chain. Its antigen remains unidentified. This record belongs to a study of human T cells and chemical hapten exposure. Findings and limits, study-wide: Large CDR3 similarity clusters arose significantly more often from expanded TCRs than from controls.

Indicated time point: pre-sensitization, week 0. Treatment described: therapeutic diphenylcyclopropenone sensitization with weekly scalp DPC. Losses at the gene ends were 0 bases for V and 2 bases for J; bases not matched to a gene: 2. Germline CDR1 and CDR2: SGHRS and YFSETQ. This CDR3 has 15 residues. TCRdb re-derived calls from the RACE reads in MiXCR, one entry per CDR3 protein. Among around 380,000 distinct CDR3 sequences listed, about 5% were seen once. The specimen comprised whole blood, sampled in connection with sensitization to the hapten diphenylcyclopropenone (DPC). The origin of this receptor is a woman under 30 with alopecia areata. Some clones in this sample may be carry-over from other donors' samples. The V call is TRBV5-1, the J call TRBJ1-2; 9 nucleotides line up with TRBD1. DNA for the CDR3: TGCGCCAGCAGCTTGGCAGGACAGGGGAACTATGGCTACACCTTC. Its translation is CASSLAGQGNYGYTF.